One T cell receptor beta chain is described in this entry. What it binds is unknown. Only in-frame clones appear in the TCRdb table, and some are missing; sequencing was by immunoSEQ multiplex PCR. The sample has around 99,000 clones; roughly 75% are singletons. The data originate from a study of a mutant IDH1 vaccine in newly diagnosed glioma. Study in general: There were 62.5% males and roughly 38% females among treated patients, whose mean age was about 40 years.

Time point noted: baseline, week 1 (first vaccination visit). Treatment in this sample: pre-vaccination baseline after standard-of-care therapy. The donors' diagnosis was new WHO grade 3 or 4 astrocytoma that was IDH1-mutant and ATRX-lost. General observations from the study: Pseudoprogression looked unconnected to shifts in top peripheral T cell clonotypes. A vaccine-induced immune response developed in about 93% of the patients.

The V gene's germline CDR1 is SGHRS and CDR2 YFSETQ. V was trimmed by 10 bases and J by 3 bases, leaving 10 bases between them. There are 11 residues in the CDR3. V usage is TRBV5-1 and J usage is TRBJ1-1, with a weak D call TRBD1 (5 bases). The TCR was taken from a man aged 35 to 55 with glioma. Sample: PBMCs, taken from a glioma patient treated with radiotherapy, temozolomide or both. The chain's CDR3 is CASGWDTEAFF. In DNA form, the CDR3 reads TGCGCCTCAGGGTGGGACACTGAAGCTTTCTTT. The variable domain in full, completed from reference TRBV5-1 and TRBJ1-1, reads KAGVTQTPRYLIKTRGQQVTLSCSPISGHRSVSWYQQTPGQGLQFLFEYFSETQRNKGNFPGRFSGRQFSNSRSEMNVSTLELGDSALYLCASGWDTEAFFGQGTRLTVV.